One sample yielded the 13 T cell receptor beta chains listed below, sequenced in a study of cytomegalovirus exposure and HLA in healthy donors. PCR employed 60 Vbeta and 13 Jbeta primers. Here immunoSEQ multiplex PCR was the method, and the copy in TCRdb shows in-frame clones only, minus some. The sample holds about 120,000 clones, 80% seen once. Material for sequencing was PBMCs. The receptors here all came from a man aged 25-40 years in good health and CMV-seronegative.

The CDR3 nucleotides are TGTGCCAGCAGTCCCCGCCTATATGGCTACACCTTC. This translates into CASSPRLYGYTF. This rearrangement joins TRBV28 to TRBJ1-2; D uncertain. Germline values: CDR1 MDHEN, CDR2 SYDVKM. CDR3 length equals 12 residues. Trimming pared 5 bases from V and 5 bases from J, leaving 9 bases between.

The chain carries TRBV25-1 and TRBJ2-7; D is unresolved. The CDR3 is 15 residues long. Trimming cost V 3 bases and J 0 bases, with 12 bases left between them. CDR1 and CDR2 (germline): MGHDK, SYGVNS. The CDR3 protein is CASSEGQASSYEQYF. In DNA, the CDR3 is TGTGCCAGCAGTGAGGGCCAGGCCTCCTCCTACGAGCAGTACTTC.

The sample holds one count of this clone. V usage is TRBV4-1 and J usage is TRBJ2-1; 11 nucleotides line up with TRBD2. The CDR3 has 22 amino acids. Unmatched junction bases numbered 18, after V lost 2 bases and J lost 0 bases. CDR1 is MGHRA and CDR2 is YSYEKL in the germline V gene. CDR3 coding DNA: TGCGCCAGCAGCCAACCCAGAATGGGAGGTAGCGGGAGGGTGAGCTCCTACAATGAGCAGTTCTTC. Translating gives CASSQPRMGGSGRVSSYNEQFF.

The rearrangement joins TRBV2 to TRBJ2-3; D not certain. V was clipped by 7 bases and J by 0 bases, with 5 bases between them. Germline assignment: CDR1 SNHLY and CDR2 FYNNEI. The CDR3 spans 12 residues. The CDR3, as DNA: TGTGCCAGCACCTTCAGCACAGATACGCAGTATTTT. Amino acids: CASTFSTDTQYF.

The rearrangement joins TRBV6-6 to TRBJ2-2; TRBD2 aligns across 11 bases. Germline V CDR1 and CDR2: MNHNY, SVGAGI (reference sequence). The CDR3 is made up of 15 amino acids. Trimming took 10 bases from V and 7 from J; bases not matched to a gene: 11. The CDR3 DNA reads as TGTGCCACCCCCCGGCTAGCGGGAGGTGACGGGGAGCTGTTTTTT. Its protein product is CATPRLAGGDGELFF.

V usage is TRBV12-5 and J usage is TRBJ2-7; tentative D call: TRBD1 (6 bases). Germline CDR1 and CDR2: LGHNT and FRNRAP. The germline V and J ends were trimmed by 1 base and 2 bases, with 15 bases remaining between them. The CDR3 extends over 16 amino acids. The DNA for the CDR3 is TGTGCTAGTGGTTTGGCAACAGTGGGGGCAGCCTACGAGCAGTACTTC. Protein: CASGLATVGAAYEQYF.

The gene calls are TRBV7-2 and TRBJ1-5; weak D call: TRBD1 (6 bases). The CDR3 sequence is 15 residues long. V was clipped by 3 bases and J by 3 bases, with 12 bases between them. Looked up from germline, CDR1 is SGHTA and CDR2 is FQGNSA. Here the CDR3 DNA reads TGTGCCAGCAGCTTCTCCGGGACACCCAATCAGCCCCAGCATTTT. It translates to CASSFSGTPNQPQHF.

This clone was seen a single time. CDR3 coding DNA: TGTGCCTGGAGTGTTATGTCTACTACCCACGAGCAGTACTTC. Amino acids: CAWSVMSTTHEQYF. This chain uses TRBV30 with TRBJ2-7; D is ambiguous. Per the germline V gene, CDR1 is GTSNPN and CDR2 is SVGIG (reference sequence). The CDR3 is made up of 14 amino acids. V lost 0 bases to trimming and J lost 5 bases, with 14 bases between them.

The V gene is TRBV18, the J gene TRBJ2-7, with 7 bases lining up with TRBD1. This CDR3 has 14 residues. Germline assignment: CDR1 KGHSH and CDR2 LQKENI. The junction had 2 bases not matched to a gene; V was cut back by 1 base and J by 2 bases. The CDR3 region is CASSPLGGPYEQYF. The CDR3 nucleotides are TGTGCCAGCTCACCACTAGGGGGCCCCTACGAGCAGTACTTC.

The chain employs TRBV23-1 and TRBJ1-5, with D tentatively TRBD1 (6 bases). TRBV23-1 carries the ORF label, with uncertain function. V was trimmed by 7 bases and J by 6 bases, leaving 16 bases between them. CDR3 length: 14 amino acids. CDR3 amino acids: CASTGGGGGQPQHF. The CDR3 bases are TGCGCCAGCACCGGAGGGGGGGGTGGTCAGCCCCAGCATTTT.

This clone was seen only once. This chain links TRBV5-1 with TRBJ1-2; a weak D match, TRBD1 (6 bases). Trimming cost V 5 bases and J 2 bases, with 13 bases left between them. This CDR3 is built from 14 residues. Germline V lookup: CDR1 SGHRS, CDR2 YFSETQ. The CDR3 DNA is TGCGCCAGCAGGGAAGCGACAGGAAACTATGGCTACACCTTC. Translating it yields CASREATGNYGYTF.

CDR3 sequence (DNA): TGTGCCAGCAGCCCGGGACTACATTACGAGCAGTACTTC. Protein product: CASSPGLHYEQYF. The V call is TRBV7-7, the J call TRBJ2-7; TRBD2 aligns across 7 bases. V dropped 5 bases and J dropped 4; count of bases not matched to a gene: 5. The CDR3 totals 13 residues. CDR1 SSHAT and CDR2 FNYEAQ come from the germline V gene (reference sequence).

This clone was counted only a few times. Mismatch with germline at one junction end may stem from a read error. The J gene is TRBJ1-5, the V gene TRBV6-4; TRBD1 aligns across 9 bases. The CDR3 runs to 15 residues. Germline loops: CDR1 MRHNA, CDR2 SNTAGT. The CDR3, as DNA: TGTGCCAGCAGTGCGACAGGGGGGAGCAATCAGCCCCAGAATTTT. Translating gives CASSATGGSNQPQNF.